Shown below are 23 T cell receptor beta chains from a single sample sequenced in a study of shared clonotypes between healthy human individuals. Only in-frame clones appear in the TCRdb table, and some are missing; sequencing was by immunoSEQ multiplex PCR. The sample consists of about 1,900,000 clones, around 96% of them appearing once. CD8 cells regarded as naive lacked CD45RO, were positively chosen for CCR7, and omitted terminally differentiated effector memory CD45RA+ cells. Sequencing was done on a sample of naive CD8+ T cells sorted from blood. The receptors stem from a man between 18 and 29 years old in good health.

The chain joins TRBV2 to TRBJ1-6; 10 positions match TRBD1. CDR3 size: 14 residues. Trimming at V came to 6 bases and at J to 14 bases, leaving 10 bases not matched to a gene. Germline V gene lookup returns CDR1 SNHLY and CDR2 FYNNEI. The CDR3 loop is CASRQTGGSWTLHF. The CDR3 nucleotides are TGTGCCAGCAGGCAGACAGGGGGCTCGTGGACCCTCCACTTT.

The chain couples TRBV7-3 to TRBJ2-2, with 10 bases fitting TRBD1. The CDR3 contains 14 residues. V was clipped by 5 bases and J by 4 bases; unmatched bases: 1. The germline gives CDR1 SGHTA, CDR2 FQGTGA. The CDR3 DNA reads TGTGCCAGCAGCGGGACAGGGGTCACCGGGGAGCTGTTTTTT. Its translation is CASSGTGVTGELFF.

The chain employs TRBV27 and TRBJ1-1; TRBD1 matches 8 bases. The CDR3 loop spans 15 amino acids. Germline-derived CDR1 and CDR2 are MNHEY and SMNVEV (reference sequence). The ends lost 5 bases at V and 4 bases at J; junction bases unmatched: 9. The CDR3 spells CASSTRTGIITEAFF. CDR3 in DNA: TGTGCCAGCAGTACCCGGACAGGGATCATCACTGAAGCTTTCTTT.

The sample holds one count of this clone. This chain connects TRBV10-2 to TRBJ1-1; D not certain. V was trimmed by 8 bases and J by 4 bases, leaving 17 bases between them. There are 14 residues in the CDR3. Germline V gives CDR1 WSHSY, CDR2 SAAADI. The CDR3 region has the DNA TGCGCCAGCTCAGACTACTCGGTAGGCACTGAAGCTTTCTTT. Translating gives CASSDYSVGTEAFF.

The count of this clone is one. At the DNA level, this CDR3 is encoded by other sequences in the same sample as well. This chain's CDR3 is CASSYGPSYEQYF. The CDR3, as DNA: TGTGCCAGCAGTTACGGGCCCTCCTACGAGCAGTACTTC. The chain joins TRBV27 to TRBJ2-7; D not certain. Germline loops: CDR1 MNHEY, CDR2 SMNVEV (reference sequence). This CDR3 spans 13 amino acids. Trimming took 4 bases from V and 0 from J, leaving 7 bases between them.

This clone showed up just once. The rearrangement uses TRBV2 and TRBJ2-3; D is undetermined. The V gene lost 4 bases and the J gene lost 1 base, with 12 bases spanning the gap. CDR3 size: 15 residues. In germline, CDR1 is SNHLY, CDR2 FYNNEI. As DNA, the CDR3 is TGTGCCAGCAGTGGTAGTCCTCTCGGCACAGATACGCAGTATTTT. It yields the protein CASSGSPLGTDTQYF.

As regards this clone: At the DNA level, this CDR3 is encoded by other sequences in the same sample as well. The genes are TRBV27 and TRBJ2-2; D possibly corresponds to TRBD1 (6 bases). CDR1 and CDR2 (germline): MNHEY, SMNVEV (reference sequence). The CDR3 is 14 residues long. Between the trimmed V and J ends, which lost 4 bases and 1 base, there was a span of 7 bases. The CDR3 sequence is CASSSGQNTGELFF. CDR3 DNA: TGTGCCAGCAGTTCGGGACAGAACACCGGGGAGCTGTTTTTT.

As for this clone: Other DNA sequences in this specimen translate into the identical CDR3. The chain recombines TRBV27 with TRBJ2-7; D perhaps matches TRBD2 (6 bases). From germline, CDR1 is MNHEY and CDR2 SMNVEV (reference sequence). V was trimmed by 0 bases and J by 3 bases, leaving 9 bases between them. The CDR3 consists of 14 residues. In DNA form, the CDR3 reads TGTGCCAGCAGTTTATCCGCCGGGGGCTACGAGCAGTACTTC. This encodes CASSLSAGGYEQYF.

With regard to this clone: Other DNA variants within this sample encode the same CDR3. J is TRBJ2-3 and V is TRBV7-9, with TRBD2 matching 8 bases. J was trimmed by 3 bases and V by 6 bases; bases with no gene match: 8. The CDR3 sequence is 15 residues long. Per germline, CDR1 SEHNR and CDR2 FQNEAQ (reference sequence). The CDR3 region has the DNA TGTGCCAGCAGTCTAGTTACTAGCGGAACAGATACGCAGTATTTT. Amino acid sequence: CASSLVTSGTDTQYF.

The sample holds a few counts of this clone. This chain connects TRBV2 to TRBJ1-1; tentative D call: TRBD1 (5 bases). Trimming removed 6 bases at V and 7 bases at J, with 15 bases between. In germline, CDR1 is SNHLY, CDR2 FYNNEI. The CDR3 spans 13 residues. In DNA form, the CDR3 reads TGTGCCAGCAGCGGGGCGACTTTCTTTGAAGCTTTCTTT. Its translation is CASSGATFFEAFF. Complete variable domain (other parts from reference TRBV2 and TRBJ1-1): EPEVTQTPSHQVTQMGQEVILRCVPISNHLYFYWYRQILGQKVEFLVSFYNNEISEKSEIFDDQFSVERPDGSNFTLKIRSTKLEDSAMYFCASSGATFFEAFFGQGTRLTVV.

The CDR3 loop reads CASSLGGVAGELFF. CDR3 DNA: TGTGCCAGCAGCTTAGGCGGAGTGGCCGGGGAGCTGTTTTTT. This sequence joins TRBV13 and TRBJ2-2; D remains unclear. The germline CDR1 and CDR2 sequences are PRHDT and FYEKMQ (reference sequence). This CDR3 comprises 14 residues. Deletions cut 0 bases from V and 6 bases from J, with 8 bases between.

The J gene is TRBJ1-1, the V gene TRBV9; D is uncertain. The CDR3 has 14 residues. Germline CDR1 and CDR2: SGDLS and YYNGEE. V lost 0 bases and J 1 base, leaving 7 bases between the germline ends. CDR3 region: CASSVAGRNTEAFF. The CDR3, as DNA: TGTGCCAGCAGCGTAGCTGGGCGGAACACTGAAGCTTTCTTT.

The CDR3 coding sequence is TGTGCCAGTAGTATAGGTATTAATTCACCCCTCCACTTT. Amino acids: CASSIGINSPLHF. The chain recombines TRBV19 with TRBJ1-6; D ambiguous. The CDR3 sequence is 13 residues long. Looked up from germline, CDR1 is LNHDA and CDR2 is SQIVND (reference sequence). Between the trimmed V and J ends, which lost 1 base and 6 bases, there was a span of 4 bases.

The rearrangement uses TRBV5-1 and TRBJ1-5, with TRBD1 identical over 7 bases. CDR1 and CDR2 from the germline V gene are SGHRS and YFSETQ. Unmatched junction bases numbered 21, after V lost 3 bases and J lost 6 bases. The CDR3 length is 19 residues. CDR3 coding DNA: TGCGCCAGCAGCTGGGATGACAGGGAAAAAAAGGAAGGGAGTCAGCCCCAGCATTTT. Encoded protein: CASSWDDREKKEGSQPQHF.

The chain employs TRBV9 and TRBJ2-1; D may be TRBD2 (5 bases). V was clipped by 4 bases and J by 0 bases, with 11 bases between them. This CDR3 region has 15 residues. Germline loops: CDR1 SGDLS, CDR2 YYNGEE. CDR3: CASSPVGSSYNEQFF. The CDR3 DNA reads TGTGCCAGCAGCCCCGTGGGGAGCTCCTACAATGAGCAGTTCTTC.

The CDR3: CASKQRGTGELFF. The CDR3 DNA reads as TGTGCCAGCAAACAGCGGGGCACCGGGGAGCTGTTTTTT. The V call is TRBV13, the J call TRBJ2-2, with 7 bases identical to TRBD2. CDR3 size: 13 residues. Germline CDR1 reads PRHDT; CDR2 reads FYEKMQ (reference sequence). The V and J ends lost 7 bases and 4 bases, in that order; junction bases with no gene match: 3. The variable domain in full, with the rest retrieved from reference TRBV13 and TRBJ2-2, is AAGVIQSPRHLIKEKRETATLKCYPIPRHDTVYWYQQGPGQDPQFLISFYEKMQSDKGSIPDRFSAQQFSDYHSELNMSSLELGDSALYFCASKQRGTGELFFGEGSRLTVL.

The chain is built from TRBV4-3 and TRBJ2-1; D uncertain. The CDR3 runs 15 residues. Germline assignment: CDR1 LGHNA and CDR2 YSLEER. Trimming cost V 1 base and J 0 bases, with 7 bases left between them. The CDR3 spells CASSQGYSSYNEQFF. The CDR3 DNA follows: TGCGCCAGCAGCCAAGGGTATAGCTCCTACAATGAGCAGTTCTTC.

This chain connects TRBV19 to TRBJ2-7; TRBD1 agrees at 7 bases. After removal of 5 bases from V and 6 bases from J, the junction contained 10 bases not matched to a gene. CDR1 is LNHDA and CDR2 is SQIVND in the germline V gene (reference sequence). CDR3 size: 14 residues. The CDR3 loop is CASSPWTGGTEQYF. The CDR3 bases are TGTGCCAGTAGTCCATGGACAGGAGGTACCGAGCAGTACTTC.

With respect to this clone: The identical CDR3 is also encoded by other nucleotide sequences in the sample. The chain has TRBV5-6 and TRBJ2-1; 9 nucleotides agree with TRBD2. V shed 0 bases, J shed 4 bases, and the junction held 2 bases outside the gene matches. Germline V CDR1 and CDR2: SGHDT, YYEEEE. The CDR3 extends over 15 amino acids. The DNA of the CDR3 is TGTGCCAGCAGCTTGGGGACTAGCGCGTACAATGAGCAGTTCTTC. It translates to CASSLGTSAYNEQFF.

This chain's CDR3 is CASSLGDRSQETQYF. As DNA, the CDR3 is TGTGCCAGCAGCTTAGGGGACAGATCTCAAGAGACCCAGTACTTC. V usage is TRBV7-6 and J usage is TRBJ2-5, with TRBD1 matching over 7 bases. Germline CDR1 and CDR2: SGHVS and FNYEAQ. The V segment lost 1 base and the J segment 2 bases; nucleotides outside the gene matches: 4. The CDR3 extends over 15 amino acids.

V gene TRBV5-4 combines with J gene TRBJ2-3; 7 bases map to TRBD1. V lost 3 bases to trimming and J lost 6 bases; unmatched junction nucleotides: 4. CDR3 size: 13 residues. The germline V gene encodes CDR1 SGHNT and CDR2 YYREEE (reference sequence). The CDR3 loop is CASSYTGEDTQYF. The CDR3 region has the DNA TGTGCCAGCAGCTATACAGGGGAGGATACGCAGTATTTT.

The V gene is TRBV2, the J gene TRBJ1-5; D gene ambiguous. CDR1 and CDR2 (germline): SNHLY, FYNNEI. The CDR3 spans 13 residues. Trimming removed 2 bases from V and 5 bases from J, with 7 bases in between. The CDR3 DNA reads as TGTGCCAGCAGTGAAAACCCGGATCAGCCCCAGCATTTT. Translated, it gives CASSENPDQPQHF.

This rearrangement joins TRBV6-5 to TRBJ2-2; D gene unclear. Looked up from germline, CDR1 is MNHEY and CDR2 is SVGAGI. V was shortened by 7 bases and J by 4 bases, with 7 bases between the two germline ends. The CDR3 has 12 residues. CDR3 in DNA: TGTGCCAGCATGGACGGCACCGGGGAGCTGTTTTTT. Its protein is CASMDGTGELFF.